This TCR beta chain comes out of a study of OX40 agonist ivuxolimab in advanced cancers. General observations from the study: The study found among the lowest clonal expansion in partial responders at 0.1-3.0 mg/kg.

Germline CDR1 reads SEHNR; CDR2 reads FQNEAQ (reference sequence). This CDR3 is 12 amino acids long. V was shortened by 8 bases and J by 0 bases, with 6 bases between the two germline ends. Profiled with immunoSEQ multiplex PCR; TCRdb holds only in-frame clones, not every one. The sample includes roughly 34,000 clones, roughly 84% of them seen just once. A word on this clone: Its antigen is still unknown.

The TCR originated in an adult with an advanced solid tumor such as melanoma, head and neck, liver or kidney cancer. This specimen consisted of CD4+ or CD8+ T cells sorted from blood, obtained in a trial of the OX40 agonist ivuxolimab. The chain joins TRBV7-9 to TRBJ2-3, with TRBD1 as a possible D gene (6 bases). The CDR3 DNA follows: TGTGCCAGCGGACAGAGCACAGATACGCAGTATTTT. Residues: CASGQSTDTQYF.